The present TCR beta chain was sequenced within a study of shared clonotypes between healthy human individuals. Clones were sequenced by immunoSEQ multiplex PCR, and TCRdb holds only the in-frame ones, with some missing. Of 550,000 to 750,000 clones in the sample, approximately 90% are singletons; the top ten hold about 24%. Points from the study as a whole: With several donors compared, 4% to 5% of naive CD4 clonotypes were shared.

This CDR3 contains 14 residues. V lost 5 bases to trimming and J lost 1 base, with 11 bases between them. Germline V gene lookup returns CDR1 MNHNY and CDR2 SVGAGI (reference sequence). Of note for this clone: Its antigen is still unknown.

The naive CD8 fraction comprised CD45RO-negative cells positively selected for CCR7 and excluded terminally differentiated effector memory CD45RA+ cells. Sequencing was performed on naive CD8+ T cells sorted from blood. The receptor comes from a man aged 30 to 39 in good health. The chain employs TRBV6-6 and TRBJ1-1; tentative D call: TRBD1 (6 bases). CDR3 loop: CASSPTGTNTEAFF. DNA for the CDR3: TGTGCCAGCAGTCCCACAGGGACGAACACTGAAGCTTTCTTT.